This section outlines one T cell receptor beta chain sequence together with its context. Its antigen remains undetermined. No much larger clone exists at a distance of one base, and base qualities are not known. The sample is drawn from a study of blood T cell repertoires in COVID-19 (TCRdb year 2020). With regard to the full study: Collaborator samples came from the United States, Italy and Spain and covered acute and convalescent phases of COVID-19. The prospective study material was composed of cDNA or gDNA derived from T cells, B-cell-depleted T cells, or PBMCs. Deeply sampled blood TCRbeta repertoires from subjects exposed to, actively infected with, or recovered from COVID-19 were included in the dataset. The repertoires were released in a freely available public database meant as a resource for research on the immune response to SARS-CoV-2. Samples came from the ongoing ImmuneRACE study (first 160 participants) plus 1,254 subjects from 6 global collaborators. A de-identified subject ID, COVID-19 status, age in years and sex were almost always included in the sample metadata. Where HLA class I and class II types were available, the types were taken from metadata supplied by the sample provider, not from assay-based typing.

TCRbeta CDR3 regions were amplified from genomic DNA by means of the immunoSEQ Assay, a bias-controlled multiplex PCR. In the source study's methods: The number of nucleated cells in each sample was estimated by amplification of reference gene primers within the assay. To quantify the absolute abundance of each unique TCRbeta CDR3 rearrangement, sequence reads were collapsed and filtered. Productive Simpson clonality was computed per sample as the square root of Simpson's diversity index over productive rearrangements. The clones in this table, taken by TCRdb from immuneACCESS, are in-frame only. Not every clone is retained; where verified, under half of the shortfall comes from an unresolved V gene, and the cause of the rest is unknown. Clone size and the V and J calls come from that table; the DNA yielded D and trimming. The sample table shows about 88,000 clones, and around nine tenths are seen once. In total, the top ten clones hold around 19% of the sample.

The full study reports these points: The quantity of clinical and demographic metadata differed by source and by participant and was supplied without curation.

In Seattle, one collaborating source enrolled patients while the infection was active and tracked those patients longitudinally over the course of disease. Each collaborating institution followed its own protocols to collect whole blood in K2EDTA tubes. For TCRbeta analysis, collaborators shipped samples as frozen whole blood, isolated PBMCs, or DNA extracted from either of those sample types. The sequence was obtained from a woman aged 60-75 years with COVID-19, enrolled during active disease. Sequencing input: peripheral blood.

The nucleotides are TGTGCCAGTAGTATTGTGCTAGCGGGTCTAAGGGAGGTAGATACGCAGTATTTT. Its product reads: CASSIVLAGLREVDTQYF. The chain links TRBV19 with TRBJ2-3, and TRBD2 matches 8 of the central bases. The germline V and J ends show losses of 3 bases and 5 bases respectively, and no gene match explains 16 bases of the junction. The germline V gene (reference sequence) yields LNHDA for CDR1 and SQIVND for CDR2. The cysteine opens and the phenylalanine closes a CDR3 of 18 amino acids. Only CDR3 DNA is held: 54 bases, read in frame from base 1.